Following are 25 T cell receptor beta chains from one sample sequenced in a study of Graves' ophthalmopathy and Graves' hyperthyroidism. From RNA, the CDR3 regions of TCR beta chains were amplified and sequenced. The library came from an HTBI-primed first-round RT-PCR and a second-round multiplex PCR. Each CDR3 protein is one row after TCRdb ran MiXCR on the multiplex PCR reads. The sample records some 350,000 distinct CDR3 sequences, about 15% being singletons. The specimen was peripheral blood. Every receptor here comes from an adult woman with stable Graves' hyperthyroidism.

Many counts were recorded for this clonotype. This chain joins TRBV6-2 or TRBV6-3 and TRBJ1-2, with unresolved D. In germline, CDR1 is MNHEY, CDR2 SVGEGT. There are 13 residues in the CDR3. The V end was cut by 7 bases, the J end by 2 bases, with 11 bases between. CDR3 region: CASTGPPNYGYTF. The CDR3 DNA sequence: TGTGCCAGCACAGGACCGCCGAACTATGGCTACACCTTC.

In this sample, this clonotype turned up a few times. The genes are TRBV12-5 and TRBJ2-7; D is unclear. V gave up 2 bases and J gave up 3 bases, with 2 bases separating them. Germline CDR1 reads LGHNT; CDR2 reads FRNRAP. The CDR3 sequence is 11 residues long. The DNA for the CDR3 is TGTGCTAGTGGTTTGAACTACGAGCAGTACTTC. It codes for CASGLNYEQYF.

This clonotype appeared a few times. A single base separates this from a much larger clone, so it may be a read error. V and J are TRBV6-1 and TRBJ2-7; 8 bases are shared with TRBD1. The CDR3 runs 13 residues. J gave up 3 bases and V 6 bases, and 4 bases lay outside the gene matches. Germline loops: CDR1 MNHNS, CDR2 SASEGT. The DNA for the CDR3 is TGTGCCAGCAGACCGGGACAGGACTACGAGCAGTACTTC. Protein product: CASRPGQDYEQYF.

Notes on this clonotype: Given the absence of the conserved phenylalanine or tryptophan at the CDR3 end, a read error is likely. This CDR3 reads CASSSTLAEAFY. DNA of the CDR3: TGTGCCAGTAGCTCTACCTTAGCTGAAGCTTTCTAT. The chain combines TRBV6-1 with TRBJ1-1; D unclear. The CDR3 is made up of 12 amino acids. CDR1 is MNHNS, CDR2 SASEGT, per germline. Trimming removed 9 bases from V and 6 bases from J, with 14 bases in between.

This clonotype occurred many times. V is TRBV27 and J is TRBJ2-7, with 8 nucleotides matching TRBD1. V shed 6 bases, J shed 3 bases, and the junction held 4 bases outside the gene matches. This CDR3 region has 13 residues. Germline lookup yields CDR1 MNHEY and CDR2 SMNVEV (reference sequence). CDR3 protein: CASSGQGIYEQYF. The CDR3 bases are TGTGCCAGCAGCGGACAGGGCATCTACGAGCAGTACTTC.

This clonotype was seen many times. Written as DNA, the CDR3 is TGCAGCGTTGAAGAAGGAGACAGGATAGCGGGGGAAGAGACCCAGTACTTC. Translation gives CSVEEGDRIAGEETQYF. This chain connects TRBV29-1 to TRBJ2-5; 9 nucleotides line up with TRBD2. Germline assignment: CDR1 SQVTM and CDR2 ANQGSEA. V dropped 0 bases and J dropped 3; count of bases not matched to a gene: 11. The CDR3 length is 17 residues.

The CDR3 protein is CASSLGRGLGVLAKNIQYF. CDR3 DNA: TGTGCCAGCAGCTTAGGCCGGGGGCTAGGTGTTCTAGCCAAAAACATTCAGTACTTC. V gene TRBV7-2 combines with J gene TRBJ2-4; D may match TRBD1 or TRBD2 (6 bases each). Looked up from germline, CDR1 is SGHTA and CDR2 is FQGNSA. This CDR3 comprises 19 residues. V was shortened by 1 base and J by 0 bases, with 19 bases between the two germline ends.

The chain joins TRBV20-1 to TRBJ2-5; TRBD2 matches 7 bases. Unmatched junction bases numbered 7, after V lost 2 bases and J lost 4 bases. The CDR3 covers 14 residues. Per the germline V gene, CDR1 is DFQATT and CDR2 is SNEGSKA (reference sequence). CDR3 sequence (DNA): TGCAGTGCTAGATTATCGGGGGGTCGAGAGACCCAGTACTTC. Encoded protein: CSARLSGGRETQYF.

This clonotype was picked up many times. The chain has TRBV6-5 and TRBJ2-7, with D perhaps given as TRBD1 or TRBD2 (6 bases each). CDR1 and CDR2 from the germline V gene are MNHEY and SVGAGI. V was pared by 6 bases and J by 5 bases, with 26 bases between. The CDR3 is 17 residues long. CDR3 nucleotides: TGTGCCAGCAGCCGCCGCCGGACAGCCCGGGGGTACCACGAGCAGTACTTC. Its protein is CASSRRRTARGYHEQYF.

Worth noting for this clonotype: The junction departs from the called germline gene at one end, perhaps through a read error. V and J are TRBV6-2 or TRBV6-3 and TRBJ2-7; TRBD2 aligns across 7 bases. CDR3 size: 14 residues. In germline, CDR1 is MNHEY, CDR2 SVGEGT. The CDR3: CASSYWEGAYDQYF. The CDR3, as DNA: TGTGCCAGCAGTTATTGGGAGGGAGCCTACGATCAGTACTTC.

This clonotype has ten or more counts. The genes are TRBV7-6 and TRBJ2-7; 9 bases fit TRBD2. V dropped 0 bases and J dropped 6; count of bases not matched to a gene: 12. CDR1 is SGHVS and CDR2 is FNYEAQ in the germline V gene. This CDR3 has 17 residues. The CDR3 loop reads CASSLAEIGGRAAEQYF. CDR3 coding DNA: TGTGCCAGCAGCTTAGCGGAAATTGGCGGGAGGGCCGCCGAGCAGTACTTC.

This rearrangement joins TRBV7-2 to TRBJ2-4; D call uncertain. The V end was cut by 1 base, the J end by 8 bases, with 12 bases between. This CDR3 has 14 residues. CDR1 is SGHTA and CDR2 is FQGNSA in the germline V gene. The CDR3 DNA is TGTGCCAGCAGCTTAGTGTCCAGCGAGGACATTCAGTACTTC. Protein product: CASSLVSSEDIQYF.

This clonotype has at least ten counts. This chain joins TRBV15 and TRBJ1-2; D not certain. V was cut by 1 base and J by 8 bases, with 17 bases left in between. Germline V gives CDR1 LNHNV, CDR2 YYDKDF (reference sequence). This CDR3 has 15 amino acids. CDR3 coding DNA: TGTGCCACCAGCAGAGGGGAGGGCTTGGTTTCAGGCTACACCTTC. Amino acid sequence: CATSRGEGLVSGYTF.

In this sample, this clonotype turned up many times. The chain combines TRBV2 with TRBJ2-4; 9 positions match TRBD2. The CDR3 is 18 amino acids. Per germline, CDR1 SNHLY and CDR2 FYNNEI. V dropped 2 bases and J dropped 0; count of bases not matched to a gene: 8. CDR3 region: CASSERASGILAKNIQYF. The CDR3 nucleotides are TGTGCCAGCAGTGAAAGGGCTAGCGGGATACTAGCCAAAAACATTCAGTACTTC.

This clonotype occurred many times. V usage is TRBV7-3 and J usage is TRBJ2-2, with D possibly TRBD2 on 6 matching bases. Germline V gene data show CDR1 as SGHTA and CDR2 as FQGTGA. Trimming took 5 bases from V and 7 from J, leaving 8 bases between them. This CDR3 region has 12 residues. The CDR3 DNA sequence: TGTGCCAGCAGCCGCGGGGTCGGGGAGCTGTTTTTT. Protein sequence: CASSRGVGELFF.

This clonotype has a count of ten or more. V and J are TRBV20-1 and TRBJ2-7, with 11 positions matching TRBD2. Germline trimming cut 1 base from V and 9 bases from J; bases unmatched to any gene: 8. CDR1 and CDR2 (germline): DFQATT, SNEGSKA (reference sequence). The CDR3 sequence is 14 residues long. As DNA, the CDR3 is TGCAGTGCTAGAGGCGGGACTAGCGGTATCGTGCAGTACTTC. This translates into CSARGGTSGIVQYF.

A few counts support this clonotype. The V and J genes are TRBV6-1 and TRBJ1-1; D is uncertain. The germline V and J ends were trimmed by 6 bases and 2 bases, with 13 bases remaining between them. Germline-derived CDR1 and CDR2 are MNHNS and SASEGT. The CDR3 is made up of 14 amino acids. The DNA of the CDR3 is TGTGCCAGCAGGTCGGTCCAGGTAAACACTGAAGCTTTCTTT. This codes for CASRSVQVNTEAFF.

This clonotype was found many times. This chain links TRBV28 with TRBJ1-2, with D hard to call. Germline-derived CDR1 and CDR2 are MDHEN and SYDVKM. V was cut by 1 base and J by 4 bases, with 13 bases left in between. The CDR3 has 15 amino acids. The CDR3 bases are TGTGCCAGCAGTTTATTGGCCACCAATACCTATGGCTACACCTTC. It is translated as CASSLLATNTYGYTF.

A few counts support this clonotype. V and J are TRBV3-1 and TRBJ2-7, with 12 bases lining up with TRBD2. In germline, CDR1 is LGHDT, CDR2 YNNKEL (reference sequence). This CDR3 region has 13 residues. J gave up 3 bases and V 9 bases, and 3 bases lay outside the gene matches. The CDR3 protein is CASETSGSYEQYF. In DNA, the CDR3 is TGTGCCAGTGAGACTAGCGGGAGCTACGAGCAGTACTTC.

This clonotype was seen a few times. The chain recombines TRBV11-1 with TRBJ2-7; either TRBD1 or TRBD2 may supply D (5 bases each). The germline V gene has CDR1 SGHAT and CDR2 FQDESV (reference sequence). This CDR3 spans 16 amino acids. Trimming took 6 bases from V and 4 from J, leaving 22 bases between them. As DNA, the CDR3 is TGTGCCAGCAGGGGGAGCGCAGGGCAGAGGGGTTACGAGCAGTACTTC. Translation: CASRGSAGQRGYEQYF. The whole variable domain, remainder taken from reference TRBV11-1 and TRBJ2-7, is EAEVAQSPRYKITEKSQAVAFWCDPISGHATLYWYRQILGQGPELLVQFQDESVVDDSQLPKDRFSAERLKGVDSTLKIQPAELGDSAMYLCASRGSAGQRGYEQYFGPGTRLTVT.

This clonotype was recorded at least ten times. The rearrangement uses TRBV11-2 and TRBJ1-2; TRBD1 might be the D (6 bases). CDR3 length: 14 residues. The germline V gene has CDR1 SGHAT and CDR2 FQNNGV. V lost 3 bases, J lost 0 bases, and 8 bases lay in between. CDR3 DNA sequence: TGTGCCAGCAGCTTGACAGGAGCTAACTATGGCTACACCTTC. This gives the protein CASSLTGANYGYTF.

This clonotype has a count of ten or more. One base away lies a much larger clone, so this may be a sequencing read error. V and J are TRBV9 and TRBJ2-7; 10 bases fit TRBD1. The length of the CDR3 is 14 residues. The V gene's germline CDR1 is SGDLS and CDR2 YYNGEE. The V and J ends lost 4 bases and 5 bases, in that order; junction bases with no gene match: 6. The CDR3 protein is CASSPGQGTHEQYF. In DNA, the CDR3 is TGTGCCAGCAGCCCGGGACAGGGGACCCACGAGCAGTACTTC.

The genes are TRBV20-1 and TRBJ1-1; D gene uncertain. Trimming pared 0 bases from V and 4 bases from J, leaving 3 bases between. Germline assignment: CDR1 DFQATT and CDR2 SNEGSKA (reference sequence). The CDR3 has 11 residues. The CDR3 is CSAREATEAFF. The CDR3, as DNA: TGCAGTGCTAGAGAGGCCACTGAAGCTTTCTTT.

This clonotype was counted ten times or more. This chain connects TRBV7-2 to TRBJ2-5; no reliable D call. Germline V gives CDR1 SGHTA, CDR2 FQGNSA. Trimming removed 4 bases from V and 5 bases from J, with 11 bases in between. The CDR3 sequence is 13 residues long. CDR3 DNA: TGTGCCAGCAGCTACGATCCCGGCGAGACCCAGTACTTC. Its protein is CASSYDPGETQYF.

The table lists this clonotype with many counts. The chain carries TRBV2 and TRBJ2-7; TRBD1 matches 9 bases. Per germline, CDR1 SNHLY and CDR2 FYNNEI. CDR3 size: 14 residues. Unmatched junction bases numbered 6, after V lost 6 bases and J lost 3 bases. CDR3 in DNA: TGTGCCAGCAGGGGGACAGGGCAAAACTACGAGCAGTACTTC. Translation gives CASRGTGQNYEQYF.